The T cell receptor (beta chain) described here comes from a study of shared clonotypes between healthy human individuals. Overall study findings and caveats: Researchers found naive subsets generally carried larger estimated richness than memory subsets.

The V end lost 7 bases, the J end lost 7 bases, and 25 bases lay between the germline ends. Germline CDR1 reads SQVTM; CDR2 reads ANQGSEA. CDR3 size: 15 residues. Across several immunoSEQ plates, the genomic DNA of each subset was split evenly. Profiling relied on immunoSEQ multiplex PCR, and the TCRdb table lists in-frame clones only, not all of them. The sample includes roughly 170,000 clones, approximately 70% of them seen just once. Points on this clone: Its target is not known.

This clonotype originated in a man aged 30 to 45 in good health. The sample was memory CD4+ T cells sorted from blood. The subset denotes: CD45RA-negative fraction. The chain combines TRBV29-1 with TRBJ1-1, with D perhaps matching TRBD1 (5 bases). CDR3 in amino acids: CSATYGLSLGGEAFF. The DNA of the CDR3 is TGCAGCGCAACGTATGGACTCTCCCTCGGGGGTGAAGCTTTCTTT.